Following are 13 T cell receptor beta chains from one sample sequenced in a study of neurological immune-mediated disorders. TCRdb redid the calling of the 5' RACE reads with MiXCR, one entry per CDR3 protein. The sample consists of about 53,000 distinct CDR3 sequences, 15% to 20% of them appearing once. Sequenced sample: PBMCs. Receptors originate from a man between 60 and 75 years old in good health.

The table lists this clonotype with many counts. This CDR3 is CASSQGRAGETDTQYF. CDR3 bases: TGTGCCAGCAGCCAAGGCCGGGCGGGAGAGACAGATACGCAGTATTTT. The chain employs TRBV14 and TRBJ2-3; 7 bases agree with TRBD2. The CDR3 sequence is 16 residues long. V lost 1 base and J lost 3; bases outside the gene matches: 7. Germline CDR1 is SGHDN and CDR2 is FVKESK. The variable domain in full, completed from reference TRBV14 and TRBJ2-3, reads EAGVTQFPSHSVIEKGQTVTLRCDPISGHDNLYWYRRVMGKEIKFLLHFVKESKQDESGMPNNRFLAERTGGTYSTLKVQPAELEDSGVYFCASSQGRAGETDTQYFGPGTRLTVL.

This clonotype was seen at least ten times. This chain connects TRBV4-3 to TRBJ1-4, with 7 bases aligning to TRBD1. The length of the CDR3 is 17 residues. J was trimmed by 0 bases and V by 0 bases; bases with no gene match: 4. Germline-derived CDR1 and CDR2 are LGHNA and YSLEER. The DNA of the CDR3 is TGCGCCAGCAGCCAAGACGGGACAGATGCAACTAATGAAAAACTGTTTTTT. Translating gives CASSQDGTDATNEKLFF.

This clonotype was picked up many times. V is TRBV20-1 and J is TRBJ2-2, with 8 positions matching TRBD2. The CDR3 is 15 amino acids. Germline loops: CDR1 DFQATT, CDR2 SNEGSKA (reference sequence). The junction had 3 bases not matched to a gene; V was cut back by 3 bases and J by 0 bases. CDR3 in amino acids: CSASSGGANTGELFF. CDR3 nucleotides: TGCAGTGCTAGTTCGGGAGGGGCGAACACCGGGGAGCTGTTTTTT.

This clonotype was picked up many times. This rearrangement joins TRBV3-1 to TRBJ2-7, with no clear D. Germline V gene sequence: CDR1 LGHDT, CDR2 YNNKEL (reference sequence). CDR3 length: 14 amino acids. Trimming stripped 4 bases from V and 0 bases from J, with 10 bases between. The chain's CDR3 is CASSLGFSSYEQYF. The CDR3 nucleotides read TGTGCCAGCAGCCTGGGATTTAGCTCCTACGAGCAGTACTTC.

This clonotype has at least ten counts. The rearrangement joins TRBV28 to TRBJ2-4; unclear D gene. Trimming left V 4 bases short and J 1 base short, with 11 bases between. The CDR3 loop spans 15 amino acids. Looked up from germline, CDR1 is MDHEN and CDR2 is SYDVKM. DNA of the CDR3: TGTGCCAGCAGTTATTTGGTTCGGGCCAAAAACATTCAGTACTTC. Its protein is CASSYLVRAKNIQYF.

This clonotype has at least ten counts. CDR3 residues: CASSRRPGGLDIQYF. In DNA form, the CDR3 reads TGTGCCAGCAGCCGCCGCCCAGGGGGCCTGGACATTCAGTACTTC. This chain connects TRBV4-2 to TRBJ2-4; TRBD1 aligns across 8 bases. Germline V gives CDR1 LGHNA, CDR2 YNFKEQ. After removal of 4 bases from V and 8 bases from J, the junction contained 10 bases not matched to a gene. CDR3 length: 15 residues.

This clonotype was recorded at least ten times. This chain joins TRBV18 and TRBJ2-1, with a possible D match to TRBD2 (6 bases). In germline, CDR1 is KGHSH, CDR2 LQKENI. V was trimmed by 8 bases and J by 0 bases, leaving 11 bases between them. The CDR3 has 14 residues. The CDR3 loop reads CASMEGVSYNEQFF. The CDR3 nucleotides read TGTGCCAGCATGGAGGGAGTCTCCTACAATGAGCAGTTCTTC.

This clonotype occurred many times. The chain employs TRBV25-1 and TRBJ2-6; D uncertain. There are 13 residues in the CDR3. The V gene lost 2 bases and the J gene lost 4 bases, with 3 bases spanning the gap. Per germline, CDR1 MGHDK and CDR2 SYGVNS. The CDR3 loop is CASSEAGANVLTF. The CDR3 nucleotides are TGTGCCAGCAGTGAAGCAGGGGCCAACGTCCTGACTTTC.

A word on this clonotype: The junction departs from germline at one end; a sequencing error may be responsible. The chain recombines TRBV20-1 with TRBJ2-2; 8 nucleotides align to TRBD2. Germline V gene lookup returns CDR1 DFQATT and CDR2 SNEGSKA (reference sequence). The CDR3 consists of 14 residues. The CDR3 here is CSAQTSVNTGELFF. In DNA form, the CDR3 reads TGCAGTGCTCAGACTAGCGTAAACACCGGTGAGCTGTTTTTT.

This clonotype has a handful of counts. Written as DNA, the CDR3 is TGTGCCAGCTCGATAGGACGGACGACGTACGAGCAGTACTTC. As protein: CASSIGRTTYEQYF. This chain connects TRBV18 to TRBJ2-7, with D uncertain. Germline CDR1 reads KGHSH; CDR2 reads LQKENI. V lost 6 bases and J lost 4, with 16 bases in between. The CDR3 has 14 residues.

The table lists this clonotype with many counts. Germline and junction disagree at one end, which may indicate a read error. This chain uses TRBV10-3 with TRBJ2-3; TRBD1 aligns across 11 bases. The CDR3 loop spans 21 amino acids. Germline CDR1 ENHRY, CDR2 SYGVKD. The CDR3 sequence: CAISDPRTGGAQTRSTDAQYF. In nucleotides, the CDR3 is TGTGCCATCAGTGACCCCCGGACAGGGGGCGCCCAGACTAGGAGCACAGATGCGCAGTATTTT.

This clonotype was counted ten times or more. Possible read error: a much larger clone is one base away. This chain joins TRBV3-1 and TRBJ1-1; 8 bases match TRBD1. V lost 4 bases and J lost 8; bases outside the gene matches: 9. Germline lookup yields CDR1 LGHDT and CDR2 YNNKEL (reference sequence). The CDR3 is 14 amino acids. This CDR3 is CASSPPDRAREAFF. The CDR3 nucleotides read TGTGCCAGCAGCCCCCCGGACAGGGCGAGGGAAGCTTTCTTT.

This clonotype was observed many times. CDR3 residues: CASSLAGGADTQYF. CDR3 bases: TGCGCCAGCAGCTTGGCTGGGGGGGCAGATACGCAGTATTTT. The chain recombines TRBV5-1 with TRBJ2-3; 7 positions agree with TRBD2. V shed 0 bases, J shed 4 bases, and the junction held 2 bases outside the gene matches. This CDR3 has 14 residues. Germline CDR1 and CDR2: SGHRS and YFSETQ. Full variable domain (missing parts from reference TRBV5-1 and TRBJ2-3): KAGVTQTPRYLIKTRGQQVTLSCSPISGHRSVSWYQQTPGQGLQFLFEYFSETQRNKGNFPGRFSGRQFSNSRSEMNVSTLELGDSALYLCASSLAGGADTQYFGPGTRLTVL.